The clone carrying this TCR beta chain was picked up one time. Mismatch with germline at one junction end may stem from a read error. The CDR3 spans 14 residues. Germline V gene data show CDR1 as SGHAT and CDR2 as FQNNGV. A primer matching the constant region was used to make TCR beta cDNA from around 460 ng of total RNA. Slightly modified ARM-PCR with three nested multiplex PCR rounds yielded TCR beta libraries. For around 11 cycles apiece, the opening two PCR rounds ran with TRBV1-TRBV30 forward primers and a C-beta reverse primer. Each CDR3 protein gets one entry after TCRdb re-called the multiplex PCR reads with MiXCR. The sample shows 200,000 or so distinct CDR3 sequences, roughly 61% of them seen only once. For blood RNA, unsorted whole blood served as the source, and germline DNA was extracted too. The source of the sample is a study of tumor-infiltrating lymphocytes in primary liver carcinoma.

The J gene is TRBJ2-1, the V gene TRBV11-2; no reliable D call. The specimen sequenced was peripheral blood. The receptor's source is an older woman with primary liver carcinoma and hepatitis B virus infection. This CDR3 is CASSLDHAYSEHFF. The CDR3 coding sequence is TGTGCCAGCAGCTTAGACCATGCCTACAGTGAGCACTTCTTC.